This is a list of T cell receptor beta chains from one sample in a study of cytomegalovirus exposure and HLA in healthy donors. Some clones are missing from TCRdb's copy, which holds only in-frame ones; the method was immunoSEQ multiplex PCR. The sample yields 160,000 or so clones, 79% seen once. The sequenced material came from PBMCs. These receptors came from a man in his forties or fifties in good health and CMV-seronegative. CDR3s include the opening cysteine and the closing phenylalanine or tryptophan. D genes are given only for firm matches. Some rows have no size entry. The others give once, few or many, or a class for an expanded clone.

clone_size d_call j_call v_call cdr3_aa cdr3_nt
- - TRBJ1-1 TRBV19 CASSFSLGAEAFF TGTGCCAGTAGTTTCTCACTCGGGGCTGAAGCTTTCTTT
once TRBD2 TRBJ2-7 TRBV19 CASSIGLAGGYEQYF TGTGCCAGTAGTATCGGTCTAGCGGGGGGTTACGAGCAGTACTTC
- - TRBJ2-7 TRBV5-1 CASSSSGLSSYEQYF TGCGCCAGCAGCTCCAGCGGGTTATCCTCCTACGAGCAGTACTTC
- TRBD2 TRBJ2-7 TRBV29-1 CSAVYRKGLDPYEQYF TGCAGCGCTGTTTATAGGAAGGGACTAGATCCGTACGAGCAGTACTTC
- - TRBJ2-3 TRBV5-1 CASSLNSGSTDTQYF TGCGCCAGCAGCCTCAACTCGGGAAGCACAGATACGCAGTATTTT
- TRBD2 TRBJ2-7 TRBV28 CASSTAGTRPIYEQYF TGTGCCAGCAGTACTGCCGGGACTAGGCCGATATACGAGCAGTACTTC
- TRBD1 TRBJ1-5 TRBV28 CASSLWSTGSNQPQHF TGTGCCAGCAGTTTATGGTCGACAGGGAGCAATCAGCCCCAGCATTTT
once - TRBJ2-7 TRBV7-7 CASSFSEGLSYEQYF TGTGCTAGCAGCTTCTCGGAGGGACTCTCCTACGAGCAGTACTTC
- - TRBJ2-7 TRBV28 CASTGANEQYF TGTGCCAGCACAGGGGCAAACGAGCAGTACTTC
- - TRBJ2-5 TRBV5-6 CASSLDTGETQYF TGTGCCAGCAGCTTGGATACGGGGGAGACCCAGTACTTC
few TRBD2 TRBJ2-3 TRBV11-1 CASSLASGRAGTQYF TGTGCCAGCAGCTTAGCTAGCGGGAGGGCCGGGACGCAGTATTTT
- - TRBJ1-4 TRBV28 CASTRGPKEKLFF TGTGCCAGCACCAGGGGCCCTAAAGAAAAACTGTTTTTT
once TRBD2 TRBJ2-1 TRBV6-6 CASRSSGREHNEQFF TGTGCCAGCAGGTCTAGCGGGAGGGAACACAATGAGCAGTTCTTC
- TRBD1 TRBJ2-6 TRBV14 CASSQEGPGTGAHSGANVLTF TGTGCCAGCAGCCAAGAGGGCCCCGGGACAGGGGCCCACTCTGGGGCCAACGTCCTGACTTTC
few - TRBJ2-5 TRBV5-6 CASSPGLQKETQYF TGTGCCAGCAGCCCAGGCCTGCAGAAAGAGACCCAGTACTTC
- TRBD2 TRBJ2-1 TRBV6-6 CASRGTSGRGNEQFF TGTGCCAGCAGAGGGACTAGCGGGAGGGGAAATGAGCAGTTCTTC
- - TRBJ2-7 TRBV29-1 CSVVSLRYEQYF TGCAGCGTTGTTAGTTTGCGTTACGAGCAGTACTTC
- TRBD2 TRBJ2-2 TRBV11-3 CASSRRLAGNTGELFF TGTGCCAGCAGCCGGCGACTAGCCGGCAACACCGGGGAGCTGTTTTTT
- - TRBJ2-2 TRBV6-4 CASSAGGELFF TGTGCCAGCAGTGCGGGCGGGGAGCTGTTTTTT
- TRBD1 TRBJ2-7 TRBV18 CASSPGQVYEQYF TGTGCCAGCTCACCTGGACAGGTCTACGAGCAGTACTTC
- - TRBJ2-1 TRBV7-9 CSSSPPSGEQFF TGTTCCAGCAGCCCCCCATCGGGTGAGCAGTTCTTC
- TRBD2 TRBJ2-7 TRBV5-1 CASSLGSSGRSSYEQYF TGCGCCAGCAGCTTGGGTAGTAGCGGGCGAAGCTCCTACGAGCAGTACTTC
- - TRBJ2-3 TRBV7-9 CASSKNADTQYF TGTGCCAGCAGTAAAAATGCGGATACGCAGTATTTT
- TRBD1 TRBJ1-4 TRBV27 CASSLGRDRVRKLFF TGTGCCAGCAGTTTAGGGAGAGACAGGGTACGGAAACTGTTTTTT
- - TRBJ2-7 TRBV5-1 CASSLALGGEQYF TGCGCCAGCAGCTTGGCCTTAGGCGGCGAGCAGTACTTC
- TRBD1 TRBJ1-4 TRBV4-1 CASSQDRGAANEKLFF TGCGCCAGCAGCCAAGACAGGGGGGCCGCCAATGAAAAACTGTTTTTT
few TRBD2 TRBJ2-7 TRBV6-1 CASSEAMALAGYEQYF TGTGCCAGCAGTGAAGCGATGGCACTAGCGGGCTACGAGCAGTACTTC
- - TRBJ2-2 TRBV4-2 CASSQERVDTGELFF TGTGCCAGCAGCCAAGAGCGGGTTGACACCGGGGAGCTGTTTTTT
- TRBD2 TRBJ2-1 TRBV28 CATTSGGLQNNEQFF TGTGCCACCACTAGCGGGGGTCTACAGAACAATGAGCAGTTCTTC